Sequencing of this T cell receptor beta chain was carried out in a study of cytomegalovirus exposure and HLA in healthy donors. PCR employed 60 Vbeta and 13 Jbeta primers. The repertoire was sequenced with immunoSEQ multiplex PCR; TCRdb's copy has only in-frame clones and lacks some. This sample yields 100,000 to 150,000 clones, of which around three quarters are seen a single time; approximately 10% belongs to the top ten. CDR3 length equals 15 residues. The TCR originated in a man aged 25 to 40 in good health and CMV-seropositive. This chain connects TRBV21-1 to TRBJ1-6; the table gives TRBD1 as D, unverified against the DNA. TRBV21-1 corresponds to a pseudogene. The sample comprised PBMCs. The CDR3 loop is CASSNRDRGDSPLHF. The CDR3 region has the DNA TGTGCCAGCTCAAATAGGGACAGGGGGGATTCACCCCTCCACTTT.